The T cell receptor (beta chain) described here comes from a study of brain T cells in children with intractable seizures. Findings of the study overall: HCMV serostatus was not known, and viral specificity came from CDR3 similarity only. Pre-surgery blood may have been undersampled, hiding some clones.

Regarding this clone: Antigen specificity is unknown.

V shed 4 bases and J 4 bases; nucleotides not matched to a gene: 10. This CDR3 has 15 residues. Germline CDR1 SGHRS, CDR2 YFSETQ. Clones were sequenced by immunoSEQ multiplex PCR, and TCRdb holds only the in-frame ones, with some missing. The table shows 340,000 or so clones, with about 94% occurring only once. Noted time point: blood from clinic visit 5 months post-surgery; TSC patient then seizure free. Sequencing was limited to surgery cases with top T cell transcript signatures in brain tissue. At least one anti-epileptic drug was given before surgery. Material: peripheral blood, obtained 4 to 6 months after surgery. The chain recombines TRBV5-1 with TRBJ1-2, with 7 bases that match TRBD1. The sequence was collected from a boy less than two years old with tuberous sclerosis and intractable seizures. Here the CDR3 DNA reads TGCGCCAGCAGCCAAACCACAGGGGCCACCTATGGCTACACCTTC. It codes for CASSQTTGATYGYTF.